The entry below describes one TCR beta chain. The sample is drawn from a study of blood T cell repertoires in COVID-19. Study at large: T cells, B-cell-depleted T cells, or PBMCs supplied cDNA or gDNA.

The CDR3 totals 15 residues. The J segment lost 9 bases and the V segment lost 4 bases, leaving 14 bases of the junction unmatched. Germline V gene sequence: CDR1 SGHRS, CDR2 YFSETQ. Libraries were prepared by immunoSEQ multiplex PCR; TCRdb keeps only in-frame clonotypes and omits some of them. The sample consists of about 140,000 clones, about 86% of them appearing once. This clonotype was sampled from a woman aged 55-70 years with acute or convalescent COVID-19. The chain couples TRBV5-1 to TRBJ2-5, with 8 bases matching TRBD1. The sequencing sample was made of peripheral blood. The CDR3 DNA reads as TGCGCCAGCAGCACCCGGACAGGGTGGGAGTGGGCCCAGTACTTC. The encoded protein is CASSTRTGWEWAQYF.